This T cell receptor beta chain was observed in a study of T-cell reconstitution after alpha-beta-depleted transplantation in children. Trimming removed 1 base at V and 4 bases at J, with 6 bases between. Germline V gene lookup returns CDR1 SGHRS and CDR2 YFSETQ. The CDR3 covers 14 residues. Unique molecular identifiers were used in preparing the TCRbeta library. TCRdb processed the PCR reads anew with MiXCR; each CDR3 protein has one entry. The sample shows about half a million distinct CDR3 sequences, around 13% of them seen only once. In its sample, this clonotype was seen a few times. This clonotype was obtained from a human donor who donated a stem cell graft to a child with combined immunodeficiency. Sequencing used PBMCs from the stem cell graft donor, obtained from the stem cell graft. The chain carries TRBV5-1 and TRBJ1-6, with unresolved D. The CDR3 loop is CASSLRGYNSPLHF. The CDR3 DNA reads as TGCGCCAGCAGCTTGCGTGGTTATAATTCACCCCTCCACTTT.